This T cell receptor (beta chain) is drawn from a study of beta chain features in type 1 diabetes. Across the whole study: The patients were much like the healthy donors in age, gender and cell yields.

Sorted cells reached over 95% purity in every population. This clone showed up just a few times. Other DNA sequences in the same sample also yield this CDR3. Expressed TCRB transcripts were sequenced, since all the RNA that had been isolated was reverse transcribed. The data were produced by immunoSEQ multiplex PCR, yet TCRdb's version contains in-frame clones alone and is incomplete. The sample carries hundreds of thousands of clones, 15% to 18% recorded once. Deletions cut 5 bases from V and 2 bases from J, with 3 bases between. The CDR3 covers 11 residues. Germline values: CDR1 SGHTA, CDR2 FQGNSA. The chain uses TRBV7-2 and TRBJ2-5; D remains ambiguous. The sample comprised naive CD4+ T cells from blood. This sequence was found in a man younger than 30 in good health. CDR3 in DNA: TGTGCCAGCAGCCCGCAAGAGACCCAGTACTTC. Its translation is CASSPQETQYF.